This is a list of T cell receptor beta chains from one sample in a study of cytomegalovirus exposure and HLA in healthy donors. Some clones are missing from TCRdb's copy, which holds only in-frame ones; the method was immunoSEQ multiplex PCR. This table holds more than 100,000 clones, more than 70% found once. Source material: PBMCs. The receptors were sampled from a man in his fifties in good health and CMV-seronegative. CDR3s include the opening cysteine and the closing phenylalanine or tryptophan. Clone size is stated in some rows and not others, as once, few, many or a class when expanded.

V gene	CDR3 length	J gene	clone size	CDR3 protein
TRBV7-3	14	TRBJ1-1	once	CASSPLRGSTEAFF
TRBV9	16	TRBJ2-1	NA	CASSASGGGSYNEQFF
TRBV2	15	TRBJ2-1	NA	CASRAQGSSYNEQFF
TRBV10-3	14	TRBJ2-2	NA	CALSRDRFGGELFF
TRBV7-8	14	TRBJ1-2	NA	CASSLGGVDYGYTF
TRBV4-3	16	TRBJ1-5	few	CASSQAWGESNQPQHF
TRBV7-9	15	TRBJ1-1	NA	CASSLGTGGHTEAFF
TRBV4-2	17	TRBJ2-3	few	CASSQQTGGWDTDTQYF
TRBV18	16	TRBJ1-5	once	CASSPGTRGANQPQHF
TRBV19	13	TRBJ2-7	NA	CASSIGSSYEQYF
TRBV19	16	TRBJ2-1	NA	CASSKKRGSSYNEQFF
TRBV5-1	14	TRBJ2-7	NA	CASSLTSGPYEQYF
TRBV6-1	12	TRBJ2-7	NA	CATGTDIYEQYF
TRBV5-1	14	TRBJ2-7	NA	CASSFGQGVGEQYF
TRBV15	16	TRBJ2-1	NA	CATSREAPGLGPEQFF
TRBV6-6	15	TRBJ2-3	few	CASSYVGPSTDTQYF
TRBV7-2	15	TRBJ1-4	once	CASSARTGANEKLFF
TRBV5-5	14	TRBJ1-1	NA	CASSLDTGNTEAFF
TRBV4-2	15	TRBJ2-1	NA	CASSPRTMGYNEQFF
TRBV11-2	14	TRBJ2-7	NA	CASRRAGQGVEQYF
TRBV27	15	TRBJ1-1	NA	CASSLAPVGSTEAFF
TRBV7-3	18	TRBJ2-3	once	CASSLTGGAGGRTDTQYF
TRBV6-6	14	TRBJ1-5	NA	CASTPGDSNQPQHF
TRBV19	14	TRBJ1-1	NA	CASSIGAGSKTAFF